Described below is a single T cell receptor (beta chain) sequence and its context. What it binds is unknown. These data are taken from a study of T cells in localized non-small cell lung cancer. Study-wide results and caveats: Appearing in adjacent lung were a median approximately 50 of the top 100 tumor clones. Longer overall survival was linked to higher blood T cell density. Peak T cell clonality was found in uninvolved adjacent lung, exceeding tumor. Heterogeneity stays possible, as sequencing covered only one tumor region.

Using immunoSEQ multiplex PCR, the repertoire was profiled, and TCRdb retains in-frame clones only, with some absent. The sample includes tens of thousands of clones, 75% to 90% seen only once; the top ten take roughly 22%. The sequenced sample was PBMCs, obtained before any cancer treatment. The sequence derives from a man aged 35 to 70 with stage II squamous cell lung carcinoma.

The CDR3, as DNA: TGTGCCAGTAGTATAGATCCGGCAGGGGGGAACACTGAAGCTTTCTTT. Residues: CASSIDPAGGNTEAFF. The chain couples TRBV19 to TRBJ1-1; TRBD1 matches 7 bases. The CDR3 totals 16 residues. V was clipped by 0 bases and J by 1 base; unmatched bases: 5. CDR1 is LNHDA and CDR2 is SQIVND in the germline V gene (reference sequence).